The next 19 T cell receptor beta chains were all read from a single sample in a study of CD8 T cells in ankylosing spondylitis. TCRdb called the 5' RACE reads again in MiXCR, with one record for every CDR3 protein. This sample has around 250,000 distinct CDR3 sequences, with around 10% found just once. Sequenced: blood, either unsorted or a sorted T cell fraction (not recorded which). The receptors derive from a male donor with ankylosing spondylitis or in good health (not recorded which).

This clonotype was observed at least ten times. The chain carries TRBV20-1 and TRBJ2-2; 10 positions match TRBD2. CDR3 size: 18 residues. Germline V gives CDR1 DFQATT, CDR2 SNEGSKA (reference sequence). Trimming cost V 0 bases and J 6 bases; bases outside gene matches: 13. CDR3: CSARDPHRSGRESGELFF. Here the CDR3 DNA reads TGCAGTGCTAGAGATCCCCACCGGAGCGGGAGGGAATCCGGGGAGCTGTTTTTT.

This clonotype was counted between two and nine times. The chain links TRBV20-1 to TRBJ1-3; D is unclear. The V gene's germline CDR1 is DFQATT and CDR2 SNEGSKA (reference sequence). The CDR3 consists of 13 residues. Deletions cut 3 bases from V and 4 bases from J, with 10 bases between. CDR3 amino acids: CSARGGVGNTIYF. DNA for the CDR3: TGCAGTGCTAGGGGTGGGGTAGGAAACACCATATATTTT.

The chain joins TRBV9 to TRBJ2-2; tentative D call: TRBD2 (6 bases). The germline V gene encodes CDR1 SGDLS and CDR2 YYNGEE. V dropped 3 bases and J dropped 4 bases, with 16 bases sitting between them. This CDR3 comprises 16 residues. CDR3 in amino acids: CASSATTRGPTGELFF. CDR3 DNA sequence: TGTGCCAGCAGCGCTACGACTAGAGGCCCCACCGGGGAGCTGTTTTTT.

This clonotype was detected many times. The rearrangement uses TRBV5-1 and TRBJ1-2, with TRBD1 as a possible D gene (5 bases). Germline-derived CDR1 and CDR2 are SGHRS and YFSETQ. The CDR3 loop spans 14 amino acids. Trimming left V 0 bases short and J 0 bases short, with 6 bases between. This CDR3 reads CASSLEGTNYGYTF. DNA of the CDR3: TGCGCCAGCAGCTTGGAGGGGACTAACTATGGCTACACCTTC.

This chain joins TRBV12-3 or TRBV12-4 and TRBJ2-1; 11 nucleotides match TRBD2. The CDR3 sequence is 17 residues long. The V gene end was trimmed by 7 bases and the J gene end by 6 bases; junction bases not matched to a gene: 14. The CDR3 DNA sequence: TGTGCCAGCAACGAGGGACTAGCGGAACTTCGGCGCAATGAGCAGTTCTTC. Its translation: CASNEGLAELRRNEQFF.

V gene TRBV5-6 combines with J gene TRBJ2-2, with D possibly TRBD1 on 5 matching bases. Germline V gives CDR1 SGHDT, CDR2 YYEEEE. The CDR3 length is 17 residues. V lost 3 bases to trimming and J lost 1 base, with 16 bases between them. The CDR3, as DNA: TGTGCCAGCAGCTCCCTACAACAGGACGGGAACACCGGGGAGCTGTTTTTT. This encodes CASSSLQQDGNTGELFF.

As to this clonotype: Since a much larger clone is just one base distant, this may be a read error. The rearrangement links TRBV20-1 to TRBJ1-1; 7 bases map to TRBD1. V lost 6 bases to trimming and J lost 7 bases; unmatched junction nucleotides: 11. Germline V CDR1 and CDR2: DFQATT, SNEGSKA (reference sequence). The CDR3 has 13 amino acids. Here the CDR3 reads CSAGQDGSVEAFF. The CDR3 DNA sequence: TGCAGTGCCGGACAGGACGGGAGTGTTGAAGCTTTCTTT.

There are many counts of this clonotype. This chain's CDR3 is CASSHGAGDQETQYF. Written as DNA, the CDR3 is TGTGCCAGCAGCCATGGAGCGGGGGACCAAGAGACCCAGTACTTC. The gene calls are TRBV3-1 and TRBJ2-5; 8 bases match TRBD2. The CDR3 consists of 15 residues. Germline V CDR1 and CDR2: LGHDT, YNNKEL (reference sequence). With 3 bases clipped from V and 0 bases from J, the junction kept 3 bases outside the gene matches.

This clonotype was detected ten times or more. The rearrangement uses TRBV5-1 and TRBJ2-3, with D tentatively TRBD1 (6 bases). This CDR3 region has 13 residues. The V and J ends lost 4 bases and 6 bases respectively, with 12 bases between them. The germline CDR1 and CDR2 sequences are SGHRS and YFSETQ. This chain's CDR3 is CASSLNTGDTQYF. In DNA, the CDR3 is TGCGCCAGCAGCCTTAACACAGGGGATACGCAGTATTTT.

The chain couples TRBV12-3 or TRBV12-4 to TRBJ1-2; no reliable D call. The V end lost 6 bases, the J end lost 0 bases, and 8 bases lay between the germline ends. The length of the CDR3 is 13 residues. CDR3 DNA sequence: TGTGCCAGCAGCCTTAGAGCTAACTATGGCTACACCTTC. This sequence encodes CASSLRANYGYTF.

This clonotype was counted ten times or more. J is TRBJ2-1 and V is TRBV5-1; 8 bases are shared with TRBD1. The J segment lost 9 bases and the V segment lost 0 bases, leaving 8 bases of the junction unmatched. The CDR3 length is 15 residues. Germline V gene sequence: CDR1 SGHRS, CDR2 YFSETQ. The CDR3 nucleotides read TGCGCCAGCAGCTTGGGTCAGGGGGCTACGGGTGAGCAGTTCTTC. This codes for CASSLGQGATGEQFF.

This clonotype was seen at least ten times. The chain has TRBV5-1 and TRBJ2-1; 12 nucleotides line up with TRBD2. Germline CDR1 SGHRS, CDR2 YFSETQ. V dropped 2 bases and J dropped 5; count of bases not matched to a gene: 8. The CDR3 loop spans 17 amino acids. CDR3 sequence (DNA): TGCGCCAGCAGCTTAGATCTAGCGGGGGGGCCAGACAATGAGCAGTTCTTC. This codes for CASSLDLAGGPDNEQFF.

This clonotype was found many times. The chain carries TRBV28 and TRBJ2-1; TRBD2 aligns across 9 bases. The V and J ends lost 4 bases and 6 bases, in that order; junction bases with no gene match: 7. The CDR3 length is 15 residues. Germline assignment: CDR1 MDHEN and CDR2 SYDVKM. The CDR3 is CASSWTSVWGNEQFF. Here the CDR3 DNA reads TGTGCCAGCAGTTGGACTAGCGTTTGGGGCAATGAGCAGTTCTTC.

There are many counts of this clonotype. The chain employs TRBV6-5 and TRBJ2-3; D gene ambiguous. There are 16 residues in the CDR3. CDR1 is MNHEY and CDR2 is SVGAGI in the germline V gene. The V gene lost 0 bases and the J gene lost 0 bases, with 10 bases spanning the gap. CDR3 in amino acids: CASSYSKAGSTDTQYF. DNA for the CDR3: TGTGCCAGCAGTTACTCGAAGGCTGGCAGCACAGATACGCAGTATTTT.

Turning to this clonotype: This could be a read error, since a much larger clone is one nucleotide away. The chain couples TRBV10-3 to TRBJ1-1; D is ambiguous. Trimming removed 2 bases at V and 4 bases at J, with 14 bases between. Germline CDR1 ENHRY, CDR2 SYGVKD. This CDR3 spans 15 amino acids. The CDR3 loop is CAISENREGSTEAFF. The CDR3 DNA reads TGTGCCATCAGTGAGAATAGGGAAGGGAGCACTGAAGCTTTCTTT.

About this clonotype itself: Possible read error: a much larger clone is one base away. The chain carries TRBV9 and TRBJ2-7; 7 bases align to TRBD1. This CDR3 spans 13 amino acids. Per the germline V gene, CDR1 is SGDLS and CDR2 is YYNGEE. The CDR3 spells CASSGQGWHEQHF. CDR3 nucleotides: TGTGCCAGCAGCGGACAGGGCTGGCACGAGCAGCACTTC.

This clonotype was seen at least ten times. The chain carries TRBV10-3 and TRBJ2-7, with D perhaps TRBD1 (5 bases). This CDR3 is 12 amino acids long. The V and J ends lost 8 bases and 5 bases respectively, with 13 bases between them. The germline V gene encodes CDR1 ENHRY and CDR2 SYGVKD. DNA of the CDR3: TGTGCCATCGCGAGCAGGGCGGACGAGCAGTACTTC. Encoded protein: CAIASRADEQYF.

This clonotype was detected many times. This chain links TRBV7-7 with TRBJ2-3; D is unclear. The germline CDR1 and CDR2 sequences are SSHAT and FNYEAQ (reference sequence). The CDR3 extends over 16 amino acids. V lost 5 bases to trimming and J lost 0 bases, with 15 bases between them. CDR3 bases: TGTGCCAGCAGCCCCGGTTGGACCCTTAGCACAGATACGCAGTATTTT. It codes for CASSPGWTLSTDTQYF.

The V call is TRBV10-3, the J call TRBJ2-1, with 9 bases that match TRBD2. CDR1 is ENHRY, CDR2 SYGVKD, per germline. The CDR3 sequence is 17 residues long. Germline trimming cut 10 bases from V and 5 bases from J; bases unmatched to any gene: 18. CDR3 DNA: TGTGCCACTGCGGGGGGGCAGGGGCGTCCCACACACAATGAGCAGTTCTTC. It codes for CATAGGQGRPTHNEQFF.